This TCR beta chain derives from a study of ipilimumab plus nivolumab after autologous stem cell transplantation. Patients got ipilimumab 1 mg/kg beginning 14 to 28 days post-transplant. Dosing: nivolumab 3 mg/kg IV, weeks 1, 4, 7, 10, then every two weeks to week 26. The study's findings and limits: Authors suggest TCR repertoire, Treg phenotype and gut microbiota support further study.

Regarding this clone: Its antigen remains unknown.

V was trimmed by 2 bases and J by 2 bases, leaving 11 bases between them. The CDR3 totals 14 residues. Germline CDR1 and CDR2: SGHDT and YYEEEE. Sequencing used immunoSEQ multiplex PCR; TCRdb keeps in-frame clones, though not all of them. Of about 10,000 clones in the sample, around 70% were seen once. The input for sequencing was PBMCs, taken in a trial of ipilimumab plus nivolumab as post-transplant consolidation. The gene calls are TRBV5-6 and TRBJ2-7, with D perhaps matching TRBD1 (5 bases). The receptor comes from a female donor with multiple myeloma. The CDR3, as DNA: TGTGCCAGCAGCTTTCGACAGCAACCCTACGAGCAGTACTTC. Amino acid sequence: CASSFRQQPYEQYF.